Listed below are T cell receptor beta chains from one sample, sequenced in a study of cytotoxic CD8 clonotypes in ibrutinib-treated CLL. The table came from immunoSEQ multiplex PCR; TCRdb's copy has only in-frame clones and leaves some out. The sample carries under 35,000 clones, around 63% recorded once. The sequences come from PBMCs, collected after 24 months of ibrutinib treatment. These TCRs come from a human donor with chronic lymphocytic leukemia. The CDR3 runs from the conserved cysteine through the conserved F or W. Each record gives: J gene, D gene, V gene, clone size, CDR3 protein, CDR3 DNA. A D gene is named only where the DNA matches it firmly. Some rows have no size entry. The others give once, few or many, or a class for an expanded clone.

TRBJ1-3 TRBD1 TRBV18 . CASSNRGTGARSNSGNTIYF TGTGCCAGCTCAAACCGCGGGACAGGGGCCCGCAGCAACTCTGGAAACACCATATATTTT
TRBJ2-4 . TRBV5-8 . CASSFSAFLAKNIQYF TGTGCCAGCAGCTTCAGCGCCTTCTTAGCCAAAAACATTCAGTACTTC
TRBJ2-5 TRBD1 TRBV14 . CASSPGDRYQETQYF TGTGCCAGCAGTCCAGGGGACAGGTACCAAGAGACCCAGTACTTC
TRBJ1-3 . TRBV5-1 . CASSASDVAGNTIYF TGCGCCAGCAGCGCTTCGGACGTGGCTGGAAACACCATATATTTT
TRBJ1-5 . TRBV27 . CASSLRRTENQPQHF TGTGCCAGCAGTTTGCGAAGGACAGAGAATCAGCCCCAGCATTTT
TRBJ2-2 . TRBV7-3 few CASSFSRANTGELFF TGTGCCAGCAGCTTCTCCAGGGCGAACACCGGGGAGCTGTTTTTT
TRBJ2-5 . TRBV7-6 . CASTKTVQETQYF TGTGCCAGCACCAAGACAGTACAAGAGACCCAGTACTTC
TRBJ1-3 TRBD1 TRBV9 . CASSPGQVSSGNTIYF TGTGCCAGCAGCCCAGGACAGGTTAGCTCTGGAAACACCATATATTTT
TRBJ2-1 TRBD2 TRBV30 few CAWVRAGDHYNEQFF TGTGCCTGGGTTAGAGCGGGGGACCACTACAATGAGCAGTTCTTC
TRBJ1-2 TRBD1 TRBV7-2 . CASSLVGGQGAGGYTF TGTGCCAGCAGCTTAGTGGGGGGACAGGGGGCTGGTGGCTACACCTTC
TRBJ1-6 . TRBV5-1 once CASKPEGVHNSPLHF TGCGCCAGCAAGCCGGAGGGGGTCCATAATTCACCCCTCCACTTT
TRBJ1-5 . TRBV30 . CALQTGTINQPQHF TGTGCCTTACAAACTGGGACGATCAATCAGCCCCAGCATTTT
TRBJ2-1 TRBD1 TRBV6-5 once CASSYDRGPYNEQFF TGTGCCAGCAGTTACGACAGGGGGCCCTACAATGAGCAGTTCTTC
TRBJ1-1 . TRBV7-2 . CASSSFKNTEAFF TGTGCCAGCAGCTCCTTTAAGAACACTGAAGCTTTCTTT
TRBJ2-1 . TRBV5-1 . CASSFRGAAYNEQFF TGCGCCAGCAGCTTTCGCGGGGCGGCCTACAATGAGCAGTTCTTC
TRBJ2-3 . TRBV29-1 once CSSGTLGADTQYF TGCAGCTCTGGGACCTTGGGGGCAGATACGCAGTATTTT
TRBJ1-2 . TRBV27 . CASSRSGKTHGYTF TGTGCCAGCAGCCGTTCCGGGAAAACCCATGGCTACACCTTC
TRBJ1-2 TRBD1 TRBV28 . CASSDRALHTF TGTGCCAGCAGTGACAGGGCCCTCCACACCTTC
TRBJ2-1 TRBD1 TRBV5-6 . CASSLGDRIYNEQFF TGTGCCAGCAGCTTAGGGGACAGAATATACAATGAGCAGTTCTTC
TRBJ2-7 . TRBV4-1 . CASSQRWVSYEQYF TGCGCCAGCAGCCAACGCTGGGTGTCCTACGAGCAGTACTTC
TRBJ2-4 . TRBV28 . CASTDPGLGKNIQYF TGTGCCAGCACCGACCCCGGTCTCGGCAAAAACATTCAGTACTTC
TRBJ1-2 . TRBV5-1 . CASVRAVRKTYGYTF TGCGCCAGCGTTAGGGCGGTTCGAAAGACCTATGGCTACACCTTC
TRBJ2-7 TRBD1 TRBV2 . CASSERQGIAEQYF TGTGCCAGCAGCGAAAGACAGGGGATCGCCGAGCAGTACTTC
TRBJ2-3 . TRBV9 . CASSVVGGATDTQYF TGTGCCAGCAGCGTAGTCGGGGGAGCCACAGATACGCAGTATTTT
TRBJ1-2 . TRBV6-5 . CASSSQESRGYTF TGTGCCAGCAGTTCCCAGGAATCCCGGGGCTACACCTTC
TRBJ2-1 . TRBV7-2 few CASSSRYNAEQFF TGTGCCAGCAGTTCCCGTTACAACGCTGAGCAGTTCTTC
TRBJ2-7 . TRBV28 . CASSSGSFSHEQYF TGTGCCAGCAGCTCCGGGTCTTTCTCCCACGAGCAGTACTTC
TRBJ1-4 TRBD1 TRBV5-1 many CASSYQQGARSNEKLFF TGCGCCAGCAGCTACCAACAGGGGGCCCGGAGTAATGAAAAACTGTTTTTT
TRBJ2-4 . TRBV27 . CASSPQFGAYITKNIQYF TGTGCCAGCAGCCCCCAATTCGGGGCCTACATAACCAAAAACATTCAGTACTTC
TRBJ1-1 . TRBV19 few CASSVGGNTEAFF TGTGCCAGTAGTGTTGGGGGGAACACTGAAGCTTTCTTT
TRBJ2-2 . TRBV9 . CASSVQVGTGELFF TGTGCCAGCAGCGTACAGGTGGGCACCGGGGAGCTGTTTTTT
TRBJ1-1 . TRBV6-1 few CASSEAPPVTEAFF TGTGCCAGCAGTGAAGCCCCCCCGGTCACTGAAGCTTTCTTT
TRBJ2-7 . TRBV18 . CASSRRSGEIHYEQYF TGTGCCAGCTCGCGCCGGTCGGGGGAAATACATTACGAGCAGTACTTC
TRBJ2-7 . TRBV11-2 . CASSLIDATYEQYF TGTGCCAGCAGCTTAATCGACGCTACCTACGAGCAGTACTTC
TRBJ2-7 TRBD1 TRBV11-2 . CASSLGTGTYEQYF TGTGCCAGCAGCTTAGGGACAGGAACCTACGAGCAGTACTTC
TRBJ1-6 TRBD1 TRBV7-2 many CASSTGTGSSPLHF TGTGCCAGCAGCACCGGGACAGGGAGCTCACCCCTCCACTTT
TRBJ2-1 . TRBV4-1 . CASSQDVFSYNEQFF TGCGCCAGCAGCCAAGACGTCTTTTCCTACAATGAGCAGTTCTTC
TRBJ2-5 . TRBV9 . CASSPRGQETQYF TGTGCCAGCAGCCCCCGGGGACAAGAGACCCAGTACTTC
TRBJ2-4 TRBD1 TRBV4-1 . CASSLGQVGAKNIQYF TGCGCCAGCAGCCTGGGACAGGTTGGGGCCAAAAACATTCAGTACTTC
TRBJ1-3 . TRBV11-2 . CASSYSGAIGNTIYF TGTGCCAGCAGCTACTCGGGCGCTATTGGAAACACCATATATTTT
TRBJ2-7 . TRBV19 . CASSGFFYEQYF TGTGCCAGTAGCGGATTTTTCTACGAGCAGTACTTC
TRBJ1-4 TRBD1 TRBV9 once CASSEGGQQLGKLFF TGTGCCAGCAGCGAGGGGGGACAGCAATTAGGAAAACTGTTTTTT
TRBJ2-7 TRBD1 TRBV7-2 . CASSTDRASYEQYF TGTGCCAGCAGCACGGACAGGGCGTCCTACGAGCAGTACTTC
TRBJ1-2 . TRBV14 . CASRPFNDRGGGYGYTF TGTGCCAGCAGACCCTTTAACGATAGAGGAGGTGGCTATGGCTACACCTTC
TRBJ2-7 . TRBV14 . CASSIPGGSRQYF TGTGCCAGCAGCATTCCCGGGGGTTCAAGGCAGTACTTC
TRBJ1-5 TRBD1 TRBV4-2 . CASSQTGGNQPQHF TGTGCCAGCAGCCAGACAGGGGGCAATCAGCCCCAGCATTTT
TRBJ1-2 . TRBV6-5 . CASSRLGATNYGYTF TGTGCCAGCAGTCGCCTGGGCGCTACTAACTATGGCTACACCTTC
TRBJ2-5 . TRBV7-3 . CASSLTRTQETQYF TGTGCCAGCAGCCTAACGAGGACCCAAGAGACCCAGTACTTC
TRBJ1-1 . TRBV29-1 . CSVVGPMNTEAFF TGCAGCGTTGTAGGACCGATGAACACTGAAGCTTTCTTT
TRBJ2-7 . TRBV21-1 once CASSKVRDTDSYEQYF TGTGCCAGCAGCAAAGTAAGGGACACCGACTCCTACGAGCAGTACTTC
TRBJ2-1 . TRBV29-1 . CSVVGWQGGNEQFF TGCAGCGTTGTCGGATGGCAGGGTGGTAATGAGCAGTTCTTC
TRBJ2-5 . TRBV15 . CATSRDRQLQETQYF TGTGCCACCAGCAGAGATCGGCAGTTACAAGAGACCCAGTACTTC